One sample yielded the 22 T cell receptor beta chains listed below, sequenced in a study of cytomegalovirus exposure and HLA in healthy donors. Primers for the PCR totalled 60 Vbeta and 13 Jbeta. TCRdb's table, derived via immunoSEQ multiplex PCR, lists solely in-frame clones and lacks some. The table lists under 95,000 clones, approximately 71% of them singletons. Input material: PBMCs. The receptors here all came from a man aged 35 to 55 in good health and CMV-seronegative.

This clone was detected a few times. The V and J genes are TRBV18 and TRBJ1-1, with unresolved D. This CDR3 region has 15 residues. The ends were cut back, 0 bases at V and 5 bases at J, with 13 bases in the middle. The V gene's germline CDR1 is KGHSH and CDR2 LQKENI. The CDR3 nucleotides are TGTGCCAGCTCACCACCAGTCACCGCGAGGACTGAAGCTTTCTTT. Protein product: CASSPPVTARTEAFF.

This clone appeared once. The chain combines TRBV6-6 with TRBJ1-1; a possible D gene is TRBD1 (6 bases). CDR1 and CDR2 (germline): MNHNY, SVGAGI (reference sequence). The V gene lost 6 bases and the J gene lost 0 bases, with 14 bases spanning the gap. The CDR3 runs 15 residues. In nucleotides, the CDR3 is TGTGCCAGCAGACCCGGGGGGCGGATGAACACTGAAGCTTTCTTT. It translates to CASRPGGRMNTEAFF.

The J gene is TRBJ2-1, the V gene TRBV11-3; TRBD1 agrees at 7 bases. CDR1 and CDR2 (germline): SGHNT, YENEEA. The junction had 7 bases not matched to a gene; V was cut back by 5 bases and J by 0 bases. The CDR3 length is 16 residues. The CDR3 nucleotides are TGTGCCAGCAGCCCAACAGGGGCTAGCTCCTACAATGAGCAGTTCTTC. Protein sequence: CASSPTGASSYNEQFF.

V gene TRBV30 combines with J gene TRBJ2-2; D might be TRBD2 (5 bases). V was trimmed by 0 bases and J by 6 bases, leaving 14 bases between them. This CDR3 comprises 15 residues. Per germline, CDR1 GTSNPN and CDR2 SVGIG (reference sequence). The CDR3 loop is CAWSVGFGVPGELFF. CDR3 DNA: TGTGCCTGGAGTGTAGGGTTCGGGGTCCCCGGGGAGCTGTTTTTT.

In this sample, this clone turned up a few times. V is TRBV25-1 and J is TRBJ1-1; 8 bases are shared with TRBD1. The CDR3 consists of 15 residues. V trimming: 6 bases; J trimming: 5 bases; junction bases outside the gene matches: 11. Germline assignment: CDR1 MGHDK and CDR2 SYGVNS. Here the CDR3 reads CASREARGLETEAFF. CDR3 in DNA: TGTGCCAGCAGAGAGGCCAGGGGGCTAGAGACTGAAGCTTTCTTT.

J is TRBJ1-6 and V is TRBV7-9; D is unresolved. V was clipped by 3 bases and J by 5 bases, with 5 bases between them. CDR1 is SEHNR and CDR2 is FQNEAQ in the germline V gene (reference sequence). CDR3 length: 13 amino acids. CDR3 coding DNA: TGTGCCAGCAGCTTCACAGATAATTCACCCCTCCACTTT. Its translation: CASSFTDNSPLHF.

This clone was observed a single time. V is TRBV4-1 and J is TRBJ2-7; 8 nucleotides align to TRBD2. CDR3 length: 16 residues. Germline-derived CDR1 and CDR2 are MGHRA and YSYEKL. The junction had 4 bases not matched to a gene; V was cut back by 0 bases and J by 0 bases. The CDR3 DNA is TGCGCCAGCAGCCAAGATCGCAGCGGGAGCTCCTACGAGCAGTACTTC. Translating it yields CASSQDRSGSSYEQYF.

CDR3 sequence (DNA): TGTGCCAGCAGAGAGAGGACAGGGGCAAATCAGCCCCAGCATTTT. Translation gives CASRERTGANQPQHF. The chain uses TRBV5-8 and TRBJ1-5; TRBD1 agrees at 9 bases. Trimming removed 5 bases from V and 4 bases from J; junction bases left unmatched: 7. Germline CDR1 and CDR2: SGHTS and YDEGEE. The length of the CDR3 is 15 residues.

The CDR3 DNA reads as TGCAGCGTTGTGCGGCTTGGCTCTCACGATGAGCAGTTCTTC. Translated, it gives CSVVRLGSHDEQFF. The chain combines TRBV29-1 with TRBJ2-1; D gene uncertain. The CDR3 is 14 residues long. CDR1 SQVTM and CDR2 ANQGSEA come from the germline V gene. Trimming pared 4 bases from V and 8 bases from J, leaving 18 bases between.

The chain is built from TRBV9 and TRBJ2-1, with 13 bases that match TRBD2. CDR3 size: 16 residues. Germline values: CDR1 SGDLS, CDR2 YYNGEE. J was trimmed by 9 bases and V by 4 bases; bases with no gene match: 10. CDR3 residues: CASSLGLAGVEGEQFF. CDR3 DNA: TGTGCCAGCAGCCTTGGACTAGCGGGAGTAGAGGGTGAGCAGTTCTTC. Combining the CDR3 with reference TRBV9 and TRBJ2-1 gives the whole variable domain DSGVTQTPKHLITATGQRVTLRCSPRSGDLSVYWYQQSLDQGLQFLIQYYNGEERAKGNILERFSAQQFPDLHSELNLSSLELGDSALYFCASSLGLAGVEGEQFFGPGTRLTVL.

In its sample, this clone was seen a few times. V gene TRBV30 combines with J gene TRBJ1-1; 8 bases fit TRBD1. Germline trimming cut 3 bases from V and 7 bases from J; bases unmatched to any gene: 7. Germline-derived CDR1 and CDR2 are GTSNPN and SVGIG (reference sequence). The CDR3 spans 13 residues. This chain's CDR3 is CAWRGTGFGEAFF. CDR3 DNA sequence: TGTGCCTGGAGGGGGACAGGATTCGGTGAAGCTTTCTTT.

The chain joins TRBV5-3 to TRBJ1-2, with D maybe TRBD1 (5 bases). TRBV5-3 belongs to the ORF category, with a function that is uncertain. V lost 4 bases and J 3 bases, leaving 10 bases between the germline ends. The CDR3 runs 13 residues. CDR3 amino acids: CARSLRQHYGYTF. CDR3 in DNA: TGTGCCAGAAGCCTACGACAGCACTATGGCTACACCTTC.

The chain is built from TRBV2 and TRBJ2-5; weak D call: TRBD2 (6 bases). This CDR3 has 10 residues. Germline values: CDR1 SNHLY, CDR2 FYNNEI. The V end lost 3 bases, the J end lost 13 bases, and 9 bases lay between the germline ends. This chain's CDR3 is CASSEGGVYF. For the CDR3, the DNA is TGTGCCAGCAGTGAGGGCGGGGTGTACTTC. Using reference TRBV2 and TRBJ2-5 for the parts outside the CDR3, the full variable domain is EPEVTQTPSHQVTQMGQEVILRCVPISNHLYFYWYRQILGQKVEFLVSFYNNEISEKSEIFDDQFSVERPDGSNFTLKIRSTKLEDSAMYFCASSEGGVYFGPGTRLLVL.

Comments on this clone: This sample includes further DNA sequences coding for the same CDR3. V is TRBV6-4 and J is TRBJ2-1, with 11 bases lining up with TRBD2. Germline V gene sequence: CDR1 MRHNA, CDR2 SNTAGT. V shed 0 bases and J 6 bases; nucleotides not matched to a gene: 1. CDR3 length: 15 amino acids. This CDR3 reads CASSDSTSGSNEQFF. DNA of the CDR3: TGTGCCAGCAGTGACTCAACTAGCGGGAGCAATGAGCAGTTCTTC.

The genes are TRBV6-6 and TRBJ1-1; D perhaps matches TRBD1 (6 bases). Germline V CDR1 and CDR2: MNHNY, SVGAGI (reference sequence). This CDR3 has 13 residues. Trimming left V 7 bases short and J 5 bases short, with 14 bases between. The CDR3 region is CASTSGTWTEAFF. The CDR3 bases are TGTGCCAGCACGTCCGGGACATGGACTGAAGCTTTCTTT.

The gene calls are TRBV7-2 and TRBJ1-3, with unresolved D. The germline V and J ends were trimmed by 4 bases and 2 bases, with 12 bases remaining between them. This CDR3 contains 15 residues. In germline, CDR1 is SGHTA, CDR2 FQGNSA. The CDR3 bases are TGTGCCAGCAGCTCCCACTTTTTACCTGGAAACACCATATATTTT. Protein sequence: CASSSHFLPGNTIYF.

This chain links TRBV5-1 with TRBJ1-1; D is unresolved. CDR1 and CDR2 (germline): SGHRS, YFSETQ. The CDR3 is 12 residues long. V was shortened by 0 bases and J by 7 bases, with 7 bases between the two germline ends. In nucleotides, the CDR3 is TGCGCCAGCAGCTTGGAGGCAGGTGAAGCTTTCTTT. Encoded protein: CASSLEAGEAFF.

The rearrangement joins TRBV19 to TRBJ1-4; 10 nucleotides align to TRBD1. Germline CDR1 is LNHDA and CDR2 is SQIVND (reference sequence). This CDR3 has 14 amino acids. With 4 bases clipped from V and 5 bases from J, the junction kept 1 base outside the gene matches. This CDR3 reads CASSRDRGNEKLFF. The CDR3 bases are TGTGCCAGTAGTAGGGACAGGGGAAATGAAAAACTGTTTTTT.

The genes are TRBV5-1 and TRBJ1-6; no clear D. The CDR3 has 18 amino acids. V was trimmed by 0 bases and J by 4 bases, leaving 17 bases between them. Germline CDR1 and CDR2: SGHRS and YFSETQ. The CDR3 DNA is TGCGCCAGCAGCTTGGGGGCAGAACAACACACTTATAATTCACCCCTCCACTTT. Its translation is CASSLGAEQHTYNSPLHF.

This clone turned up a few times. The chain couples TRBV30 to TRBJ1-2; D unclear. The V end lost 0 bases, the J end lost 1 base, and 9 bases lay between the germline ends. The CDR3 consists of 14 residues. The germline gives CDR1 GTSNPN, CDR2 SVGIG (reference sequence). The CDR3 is CAWSVLRDNYGYTF. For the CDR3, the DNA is TGTGCCTGGAGTGTACTCCGGGATAACTATGGCTACACCTTC. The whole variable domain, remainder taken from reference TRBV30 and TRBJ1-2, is SQTIHQWPATLVQPVGSPLSLECTVEGTSNPNLYWYRQAAGRGLQLLFYSVGIGQISSEVPQNLSASRPQDRQFILSSKKLLLSDSGFYLCAWSVLRDNYGYTFGSGTRLTVV.

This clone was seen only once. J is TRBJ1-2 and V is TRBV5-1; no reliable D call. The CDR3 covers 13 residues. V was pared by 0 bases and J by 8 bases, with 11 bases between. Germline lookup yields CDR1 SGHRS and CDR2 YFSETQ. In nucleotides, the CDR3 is TGCGCCAGCAGCTTGGGTCACAGCAAGGGCTACACCTTC. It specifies CASSLGHSKGYTF.

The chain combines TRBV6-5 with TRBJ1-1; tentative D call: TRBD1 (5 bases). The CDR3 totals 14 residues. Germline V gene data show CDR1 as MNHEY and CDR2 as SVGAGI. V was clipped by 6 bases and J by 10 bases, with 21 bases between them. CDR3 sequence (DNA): TGTGCCAGCAGCACTCGATCGGAGGGGAGCCGAGCTTTCTTT. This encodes CASSTRSEGSRAFF.